The entry below gives a single TCR beta chain sequence along with its context. The data were taken from a study of blood T cell repertoires in COVID-19. The length of the CDR3 is 13 residues. The ends were cut back, 3 bases at V and 2 bases at J, with 8 bases in the middle. CDR1 and CDR2 from the germline V gene are SGDLS and YYNGEE. Exposed participants came across a COVID-19 case within 2 weeks before study entry. The table came from immunoSEQ multiplex PCR; TCRdb's copy has only in-frame clones and leaves some out. The profile covers fewer than 250,000 clones, with 85% to 90% appearing a single time and less than 0.9% taken by the ten largest.

V gene TRBV9 combines with J gene TRBJ2-5; D is perhaps TRBD1 (5 bases). Sequences were obtained from PBMCs or T cells enriched from blood (not recorded which). The receptor was derived from a man aged 50-59 years who had been exposed to COVID-19. The CDR3 spells CASSARQQETQYF. The CDR3 DNA sequence: TGTGCCAGCAGCGCCCGACAGCAAGAGACCCAGTACTTC.